This TCR beta chain was captured by sequencing in a study of T-cell reconstitution after alpha-beta-depleted transplantation in children. General study results and limits: Where some patients showed high TCRbeta diversity at day 60, it came from recipient T cells and thymic progenitors that had survived. In patients about two months after transplant, alpha-beta T cells reportedly arose from several hundred expanded graft clones. T cells produced anew were the main source of T-cell counts and diversity one year after transplant.

In this sample, this clonotype turned up many times. Its specificity is not known. V gave up 4 bases and J gave up 0 bases, with 3 bases separating them. The CDR3 has 12 amino acids. It was with unique molecular identifiers that the TCRbeta library was prepared. MiXCR, run by TCRdb on the PCR reads, gives a single entry per CDR3 protein. Of just over 200,000 distinct CDR3 sequences listed, approximately 8.4% are singletons. Sequences were derived from PBMCs, mostly from graft donor cells, sampled 360 days after TCRalphabeta/CD19-depleted stem cell transplant. The receptor was isolated from a male patient aged 2-10 years who had a stem cell transplant for acute myeloid leukemia, so the T cells may come from the graft donor. This sequence joins TRBV12-3 or TRBV12-4 and TRBJ2-5; D remains ambiguous. CDR3 protein: CASSSHQETQYF. The DNA for the CDR3 is TGTGCCAGCAGTTCCCACCAAGAGACCCAGTACTTC.